The 15 T cell receptor delta chains below come from one sample, sequenced in a study of γδ T cells in repeated Plasmodium falciparum infection. Gammadelta T cells were flow-sorted from PBMC into Vgamma9/Vdelta2+ and Vdelta2-negative populations for bulk analysis. TCRdb reanalysed the multiplex PCR reads via CATT. This sample has approximately 90,000 delta-chain clones, with less than 1% found just once. Sequenced sample: gamma-delta T cells from blood. Receptors originate from a pool of human donors (malaria-infected and uninfected, not separated).

This clone was seen a few times. A far larger clone differs by one base, so this is likely a read error. The same CDR3 is also encoded by other DNA sequences in this sample. The CDR3 DNA sequence: TGTGCCTGTGACACCGAGGAAGAAGAGGGCACCGATAAACTCATTTTT. Amino acids: CACDTEEEEGTDKLIF. The V and J genes are TRDV2 and TRDJ1; no clear D gene. Germline loops: CDR1 GEAIGNYY, CDR2 EKD. The CDR3 is 16 residues long.

This clone was seen a handful of times. TCRdb pairs this DNA with a much larger clone's protein that differs at residue 4, likely a read error; the protein shown was translated from the DNA. The genes are TRDV2 and TRDJ1; D may be TRDD2 (5 bases). TCRdb records no J gene; here it was assigned by comparing the DNA to germline. Germline V lookup: CDR1 GEAIGNYY, CDR2 EKD. The CDR3 has 18 amino acids. The ends were cut back, 5 bases at V and 4 bases at J, with 28 bases in the middle. The chain's CDR3 is CACGSLRSRPASDDKLIF. The CDR3 nucleotides read TGTGCCTGTGGCTCCCTTCGCTCCAGACCCGCTTCGGACGATAAACTCATCTTT.

At least ten counts were recorded for this clone. This may arise from a read error, as a much more abundant clone is one base away. The same CDR3 also results from other DNA sequences found in this sample. This rearrangement joins TRDV1 to TRDJ1; 13 positions agree with TRDD3. The CDR3 consists of 24 residues. After removal of 2 bases from V and 2 bases from J, the junction contained 26 bases not matched to a gene. CDR1 is TSWWSYY, CDR2 QGS, per germline. The chain's CDR3 is CALGESRPSLVLGDTLVKTDKLIF. In DNA, the CDR3 is TGTGCTCTTGGGGAATCACGGCCATCCCTAGTACTGGGGGATACGCTGGTTAAGACCGATAAACTCATCTTT.

There are many counts of this clone. The sample carries other DNA sequences with the same CDR3. V is TRDV1 and J is TRDJ1; 9 bases agree with TRDD3. Germline V lookup: CDR1 TSWWSYY, CDR2 QGS. The V gene end was trimmed by 2 bases and the J gene end by 2 bases; junction bases not matched to a gene: 18. CDR3 length: 20 amino acids. In nucleotides, the CDR3 is TGTGCTCTTGGGGAATGTCTTACCACGACTGGGGGACCTGATACCGATAAACTCATCTTT. Translation gives CALGECLTTTGGPDTDKLIF.

This clone has more than one count but fewer than ten. TCRdb pairs this DNA with a much larger clone's protein that differs at residue 5, likely a read error; the protein shown was translated from the DNA. This chain joins TRDV2 and TRDJ1; D not certain. The CDR3 runs to 12 residues. Germline CDR1 is GEAIGNYY and CDR2 is EKD. V was shortened by 3 bases and J by 2 bases, with 6 bases between the two germline ends. CDR3 in DNA: TGTGCCTGTGACGCCGGAACCGATAAACTCATCTTT. Protein sequence: CACDAGTDKLIF.

About this clone itself: This DNA's translation differs at residue 12 from TCRdb's protein, which comes from a much larger clone; a read error is likely, and the protein shown is translated from the DNA. V gene TRDV3 combines with J gene TRDJ1; D unresolved. Germline assignment: CDR1 TVYSNPD and CDR2 GDNSRS (reference sequence). The CDR3 is made up of 16 amino acids. The CDR3 nucleotides are TGTGCCTTTCGTCTAGCAGGCTGGCAACTTACCGGTAAACTCATCTTT. Its protein is CAFRLAGWQLTGKLIF.

This clone was seen a few times. The amino acid sequence in TCRdb belongs to a much larger clone and departs from this DNA's translation at residue 7, likely a sequencing read error; the sequence shown is translated from the DNA. The chain has TRDV2 and TRDJ3; D is unclear. TCRdb records no J gene; here it was assigned by comparing the DNA to germline. V gave up 0 bases and J gave up 1 base, with 6 bases separating them. Germline V CDR1 and CDR2: GEAIGNYY, EKD. The CDR3 has 16 amino acids. CDR3 in amino acids: CACDTVESWDTRQMFF. The CDR3 nucleotides are TGTGCCTGTGACACCGTGGAATCCTGGGACACCCGACAGATGTTTTTC.

About this clone itself: The protein that TCRdb holds for this DNA derives from a much larger clone and differs from the translated DNA at residue 13, which likely indicates a read error; the protein shown here is translated from the DNA. V gene TRDV1 combines with J gene TRDJ1; D gene unclear. Assignment of the J gene here rests on matching the DNA to germline, because TCRdb gives none. The germline V gene has CDR1 TSWWSYY and CDR2 QGS. With 7 bases removed from V and 7 bases from J, the gap between germline ends came to 28 bases. The CDR3 length is 17 residues. Here the CDR3 DNA reads TGTGCTCTTGCGCCCCGGAAAACCCCCCGTCTAGTGCTTAAACTCATCTTT. The encoded protein is CALAPRKTPRLVLKLIF.

This clone has ten or more counts. This sample includes further DNA sequences coding for the same CDR3. The chain combines TRDV1 with TRDJ1, with 13 positions matching TRDD3. Germline V CDR1 and CDR2: TSWWSYY, QGS. V lost 0 bases to trimming and J lost 3 bases; unmatched junction nucleotides: 16. The CDR3 runs 21 residues. The CDR3 DNA reads TGTGCTCTTGGGGAACTACTTCCTAGGATCTACTGGGGGATACGACCCGATAAACTCATCTTT. Translation: CALGELLPRIYWGIRPDKLIF.

This clone showed up just a few times. The TCRdb record carries a much larger clone's protein, which differs from this DNA's translation at residue 7; a read error is the likely cause, and the protein listed here is the DNA translation. The rearrangement uses TRDV2 and TRDJ1; weak D call: TRDD3 (5 bases). TCRdb records no J gene; here it was assigned by comparing the DNA to germline. Trimming pared 1 base from V and 2 bases from J, leaving 13 bases between. The CDR3 extends over 15 amino acids. CDR1 and CDR2 from the germline V gene are GEAIGNYY and EKD. CDR3 coding DNA: TGTGCCTGTGACACAGTGAGGATAAGTACCGATAAACTCATCTTT. Its translation is CACDTVRISTDKLIF.

Notes on this clone: With a far larger clone one base away, a read error is the likely cause. Different DNA sequences within this sample yield the same CDR3. This sequence joins TRDV1 and TRDJ1, with D perhaps matching TRDD2 or TRDD3 (5 bases each). The CDR3 contains 16 residues. Germline CDR1 is TSWWSYY and CDR2 is QGS. The CDR3 sequence: CALGELSFFYTDKLIF. CDR3 bases: TGCGCTCTTGGGGAACTCTCCTTCTTCTACACCGATAAACTCATCTTT.

Worth noting for this clone: It differs at one base from a far larger clone, so likely a read error. The same CDR3 also results from other DNA sequences found in this sample. The V gene is TRDV2, the J gene TRDJ1; TRDD3 is a possible D gene (6 bases). TCRdb is silent on the J gene; assignment here came from matching the DNA to germline. CDR3 length equals 20 residues. V gave up 4 bases and J gave up 0 bases, with 29 bases separating them. Germline CDR1 and CDR2: GEAIGNYY and EKD. CDR3 coding DNA: TGTGCCTGTGAGCGACTGCTAGTCGTGCCTGGGGACCCAGACACCGATAAACTCATCTTT. This codes for CACERLLVVPGDPDTDKLIF.

This clone was seen only a few times. A far bigger clonotype differs at one base, so this is likely a read error. Other DNA variants within this sample encode the same CDR3. CDR3 region: CALGERSIRYPIVGDTFGYTDKLIF. The CDR3 nucleotides read TGTGCTCTTGGGGAACGAAGTATCAGGTACCCCATTGTGGGGGATACGTTCGGGTACACCGATAAGCTCATCTTT. The chain links TRDV1 to TRDJ1, with 11 bases lining up with TRDD3. There are 25 residues in the CDR3. CDR1 and CDR2 (germline): TSWWSYY, QGS.

Only a few counts were recorded for this clone. The protein TCRdb lists belongs to a much larger clone and differs from this DNA's translation at residue 22, which points to a read error; the protein shown is made from the DNA. This chain uses TRDV1 with TRDJ1, with 9 bases aligning to TRDD3. The J gene, not given by TCRdb, was assigned here from a germline match of the nucleotide sequence. CDR1 is TSWWSYY and CDR2 is QGS in the germline V gene. The CDR3 runs to 25 residues. The CDR3 sequence is CALGELWAFLRSTGGKQGETDELIF. CDR3 DNA sequence: TGTGCTCTTGGGGAACTATGGGCGTTCCTACGTTCCACTGGGGGAAAACAGGGGGAGACCGATGAACTCATCTTT.

A word on this clone: The protein held in TCRdb is that of a much larger clone and does not match this DNA's translation at residue 14, likely because of a read error; the protein shown is translated from the DNA. V usage is TRDV2 and J usage is TRDJ1; TRDD2 is a possible D gene (6 bases). TCRdb does not report a J gene; here it was assigned by matching the DNA to germline references. Germline CDR1 is GEAIGNYY and CDR2 is EKD. The CDR3 is made up of 17 amino acids. The CDR3 coding sequence is TGTGCCTGTGACAAGGCCTTCCACTTGGGGTGTACCGATAGACTCATCTTT. This gives the protein CACDKAFHLGCTDRLIF.